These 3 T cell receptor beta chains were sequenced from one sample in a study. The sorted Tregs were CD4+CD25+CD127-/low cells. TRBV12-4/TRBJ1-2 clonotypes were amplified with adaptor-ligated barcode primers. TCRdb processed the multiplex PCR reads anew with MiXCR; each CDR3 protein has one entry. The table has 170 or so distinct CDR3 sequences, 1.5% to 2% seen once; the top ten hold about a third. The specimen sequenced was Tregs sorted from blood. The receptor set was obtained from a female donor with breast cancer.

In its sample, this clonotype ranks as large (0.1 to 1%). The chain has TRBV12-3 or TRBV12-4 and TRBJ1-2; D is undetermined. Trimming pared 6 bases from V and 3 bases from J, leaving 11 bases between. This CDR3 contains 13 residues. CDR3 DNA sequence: TGTGCCAGCAGGGGCGGGATGGACTATGGCTACACCTTC. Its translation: CASRGGMDYGYTF.

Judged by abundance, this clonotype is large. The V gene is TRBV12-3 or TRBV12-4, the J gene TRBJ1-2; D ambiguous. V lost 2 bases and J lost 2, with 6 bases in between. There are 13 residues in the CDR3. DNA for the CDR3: TGTGCCAGCAGTTTAAGGTCCAACTATGGCTACACCTTC. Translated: CASSLRSNYGYTF.

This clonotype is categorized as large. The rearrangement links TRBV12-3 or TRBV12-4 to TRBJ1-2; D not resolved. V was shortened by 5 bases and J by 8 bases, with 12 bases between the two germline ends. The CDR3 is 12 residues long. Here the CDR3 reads CASSDGVEGYTF. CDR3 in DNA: TGTGCCAGCAGTGATGGGGTGGAAGGCTACACCTTC.